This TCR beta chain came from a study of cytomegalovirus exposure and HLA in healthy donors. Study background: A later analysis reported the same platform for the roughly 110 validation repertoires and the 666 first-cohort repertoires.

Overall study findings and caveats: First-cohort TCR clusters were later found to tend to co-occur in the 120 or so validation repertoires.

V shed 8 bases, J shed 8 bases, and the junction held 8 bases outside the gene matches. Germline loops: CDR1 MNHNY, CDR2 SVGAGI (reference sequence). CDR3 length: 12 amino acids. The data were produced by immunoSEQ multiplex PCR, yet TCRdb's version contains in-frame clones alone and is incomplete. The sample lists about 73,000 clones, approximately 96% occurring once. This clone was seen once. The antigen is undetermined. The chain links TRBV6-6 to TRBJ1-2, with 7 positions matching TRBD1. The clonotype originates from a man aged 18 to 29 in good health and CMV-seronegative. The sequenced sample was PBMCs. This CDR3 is CASEEGAGGYTF. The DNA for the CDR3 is TGTGCCAGCGAGGAGGGGGCGGGAGGCTACACCTTC.